Listed here are 30 T cell receptor beta chains from one sample, sequenced in a study of metastatic and nonmetastatic thyroid tumors. TCRdb re-processed the PCR reads through MiXCR. The repertoire holds under 20,000 clones, with just under 35% as singletons. Ahead of thyroid surgery, no patient had received treatment of any kind. Specimen: tumor tissue. Receptors were obtained from a male donor with papillary thyroid cancer or a benign thyroid nodule (not recorded which). Some clones in this sample may be carry-over from other donors' samples.

This clone is deemed medium-sized. The rearrangement uses TRBV6-1 and TRBJ2-1; D is undetermined. The CDR3 loop spans 13 amino acids. Trimming took off 5 bases at V and 6 bases at J, with 11 bases between the two ends. Germline V gene sequence: CDR1 MNHNS, CDR2 SASEGT. This CDR3 is CASSFSTVNEQFF. CDR3 DNA sequence: TGTGCCAGCAGTTTTTCGACTGTCAATGAGCAGTTCTTC.

With regard to this clone: This CDR3 is also generated by other DNA sequences in the sample. The V gene is TRBV20-1, the J gene TRBJ2-7, with D perhaps TRBD2 (6 bases). Germline V gene data show CDR1 as DFQATT and CDR2 as SNEGSKA (reference sequence). The CDR3 is 15 amino acids. Between the trimmed V and J ends, which lost 1 base and 0 bases, there was a span of 13 bases. CDR3 sequence (DNA): TGCAGTGCTAGAGTCGGGGGTGGGGCCTCCTACGAGCAGTACTTC. This encodes CSARVGGGASYEQYF.

The chain is built from TRBV20-1 and TRBJ2-5; 10 bases fit TRBD2. This CDR3 comprises 16 residues. The J segment lost 4 bases and the V segment lost 4 bases, leaving 12 bases of the junction unmatched. In germline, CDR1 is DFQATT, CDR2 SNEGSKA (reference sequence). In DNA, the CDR3 is TGCAGTGCTATATATGGTGCAGCGGGAGGGTCAGAGACCCAGTACTTC. As protein: CSAIYGAAGGSETQYF.

Ten or more counts support this clone. V and J are TRBV7-9 and TRBJ1-4; the D gene is possibly TRBD1 (6 bases). The CDR3 is 14 residues long. The V end was cut by 1 base, the J end by 7 bases, with 10 bases between. Per the germline V gene, CDR1 is SEHNR and CDR2 is FQNEAQ (reference sequence). The CDR3 nucleotides are TGTGCCAGCAGCTTAGTAGGGGGAAGTGAAAAACTGTTTTTT. Its protein is CASSLVGGSEKLFF.

A remark on this clone: Given a much more abundant clone one base away, this may be a read error. DNA for the CDR3: TGTGCCAGCTTGACAGTGGGCCCTGAAGCTTTCTTT. This translates into CASLTVGPEAFF. The chain employs TRBV12-3 or TRBV12-4 and TRBJ1-1; maybe TRBD1 (5 bases). The V gene lost 8 bases and the J gene lost 6 bases, with 13 bases spanning the gap. This CDR3 is built from 12 residues.

This chain joins TRBV20-1 and TRBJ2-7; perhaps TRBD2 as D (5 bases). The CDR3 is 12 residues long. The germline CDR1 and CDR2 sequences are DFQATT and SNEGSKA (reference sequence). The V end lost 4 bases, the J end lost 2 bases, and 9 bases lay between the germline ends. This CDR3 reads CSAIGLPYEQYF. The DNA for the CDR3 is TGCAGTGCTATCGGACTCCCCTACGAGCAGTACTTC.

In regard to this clone: The conserved final phenylalanine or tryptophan is absent from the CDR3, which likely points to a read error. The DNA is omitted, as the CDR3 cannot be located on it reliably, and the CDR3 follows TCRdb's listing. This chain connects TRBV27 to TRBJ1-1; the tabulated D call, TRBD1, remains unverified against the DNA. Termini included, the CDR3 measures 14 amino acids. Germline V gene sequence: CDR1 MNHEY, CDR2 SMNVEV (reference sequence). CDR3 amino acids: CATRSGAMNTEACY.

The V call is TRBV11-2, the J call TRBJ1-5, with unresolved D. The CDR3 has 14 amino acids. V lost 0 bases, J lost 7 bases, and 10 bases lay in between. Germline loops: CDR1 SGHAT, CDR2 FQNNGV. The CDR3 nucleotides read TGTGCCAGCAGCTTAGACGGTTCGGGCCAGCCCCAGCATTTT. Its translation: CASSLDGSGQPQHF.

This clone was counted between two and nine times. This rearrangement joins TRBV27 to TRBJ1-2; D is ambiguous. CDR1 is MNHEY and CDR2 is SMNVEV in the germline V gene (reference sequence). The ends were cut back, 7 bases at V and 8 bases at J, with 17 bases in the middle. The CDR3 totals 13 residues. CDR3 coding DNA: TGTGCCAGCATCGGAGCGGGTAATCGGGGCTACACCTTC. It yields the protein CASIGAGNRGYTF.

This rearrangement joins TRBV4-1 to TRBJ2-2; D unclear. V lost 0 bases, J lost 5 bases, and 7 bases lay in between. CDR3 length: 14 residues. Germline CDR1 MGHRA, CDR2 YSYEKL. The CDR3 sequence: CASSQEKWTGELFF. Written as DNA, the CDR3 is TGCGCCAGCAGCCAAGAAAAGTGGACCGGGGAGCTGTTTTTT.

The CDR3 loop is CSARARTSGATDTQYF. Written as DNA, the CDR3 is TGCAGTGCTAGAGCGAGGACTAGCGGTGCTACAGATACGCAGTATTTT. The chain joins TRBV20-1 to TRBJ2-3; 10 nucleotides match TRBD2. The V and J ends lost 1 base and 3 bases, in that order; junction bases with no gene match: 7. This CDR3 has 16 amino acids. Per germline, CDR1 DFQATT and CDR2 SNEGSKA (reference sequence).

This clone was counted many times. The CDR3 reads CASSRTENSPLHF. The CDR3 nucleotides are TGTGCCAGCAGTCGGACGGAAAATTCACCCCTCCACTTT. The rearrangement links TRBV2 to TRBJ1-6, with no clear D. Between the trimmed V and J ends, which lost 5 bases and 7 bases, there was a span of 9 bases. This CDR3 contains 13 residues. The V gene's germline CDR1 is SNHLY and CDR2 FYNNEI. Supplemented by reference TRBV2 and TRBJ1-6, the full variable domain reads EPEVTQTPSHQVTQMGQEVILRCVPISNHLYFYWYRQILGQKVEFLVSFYNNEISEKSEIFDDQFSVERPDGSNFTLKIRSTKLEDSAMYFCASSRTENSPLHFGNGTRLTVT.

This chain links TRBV6-1 with TRBJ2-6; no definite D call. This CDR3 contains 15 residues. Germline CDR1 MNHNS, CDR2 SASEGT. With 1 base removed from V and 0 bases from J, the gap between germline ends came to 4 bases. The CDR3 is CASSEGGSGANVLTF. The CDR3 bases are TGTGCCAGCAGTGAAGGTGGCTCTGGGGCCAACGTCCTGACTTTC.

Ten or more counts support this clone. The chain joins TRBV28 to TRBJ1-5, with D unresolved. The V end was cut by 5 bases, the J end by 6 bases, with 11 bases between. This CDR3 has 13 amino acids. Per the germline V gene, CDR1 is MDHEN and CDR2 is SYDVKM. CDR3 DNA: TGTGCCAGCAGTCTGGGCCCCCCTCAGCCCCAGCATTTT. Encoded protein: CASSLGPPQPQHF. Full variable domain (outside the CDR3, taken from reference TRBV28 and TRBJ1-5): DVKVTQSSRYLVKRTGEKVFLECVQDMDHENMFWYRQDPGLGLRLIYFSYDVKMKEKGDIPEGYSVSREKKERFSLILESASTNQTSMYLCASSLGPPQPQHFGDGTRLSIL.

This rearrangement joins TRBV27 to TRBJ2-7; D gene unclear. The CDR3 sequence is 14 residues long. The V gene's germline CDR1 is MNHEY and CDR2 SMNVEV (reference sequence). Trimming left V 3 bases short and J 3 bases short, with 12 bases between. The CDR3 nucleotides read TGTGCCAGCAGTTTCCCGACGAACTACTACGAGCAGTACTTC. This translates into CASSFPTNYYEQYF.

This clone is judged medium-sized. The gene calls are TRBV20-1 and TRBJ2-1; D gene unclear. Germline V lookup: CDR1 DFQATT, CDR2 SNEGSKA (reference sequence). This CDR3 comprises 9 residues. V was shortened by 8 bases and J by 9 bases, with 8 bases between the two germline ends. The CDR3 loop is CSSGFEQFF. In DNA form, the CDR3 reads TGCAGTTCCGGGTTTGAGCAGTTCTTC.

This clone has just a few counts. In DNA form, the CDR3 reads TGCGCCAGCAGTGAGTCGGACCCTAGCACAGATACGCAGTATTTT. This encodes CASSESDPSTDTQYF. The rearrangement links TRBV10-1 to TRBJ2-3, with unresolved D. The germline CDR1 and CDR2 sequences are WNHNN and SYGVQD (reference sequence). V lost 0 bases and J 0 bases, leaving 7 bases between the germline ends. The CDR3 length is 15 residues.

The chain employs TRBV5-4 and TRBJ1-5; D might be TRBD1 (5 bases). The germline CDR1 and CDR2 sequences are SGHNT and YYREEE (reference sequence). CDR3 size: 16 residues. The ends were cut back, 0 bases at V and 4 bases at J, with 14 bases in the middle. CDR3 sequence: CASSLGWGGGNQPQHF. CDR3 sequence (DNA): TGTGCCAGCAGCTTGGGTTGGGGCGGGGGTAATCAGCCCCAGCATTTT.

In its sample, this clone was seen many times. The rearrangement uses TRBV28 and TRBJ2-7, with a weak D call TRBD1 (7 bases). In germline, CDR1 is MDHEN, CDR2 SYDVKM. The CDR3 spans 14 residues. The V gene lost 3 bases and the J gene lost 5 bases, with 14 bases spanning the gap. This CDR3 reads CASSLEGQNDEQYF. CDR3 coding DNA: TGTGCCAGCAGTTTGGAGGGACAGAACGACGAGCAGTACTTC. The entire variable domain, with the rest obtained from reference TRBV28 and TRBJ2-7, is as follows: DVKVTQSSRYLVKRTGEKVFLECVQDMDHENMFWYRQDPGLGLRLIYFSYDVKMKEKGDIPEGYSVSREKKERFSLILESASTNQTSMYLCASSLEGQNDEQYFGPGTRLTVT.

This clone rates as medium-sized. The chain couples TRBV6-1 to TRBJ2-7; weak D call: TRBD1 (6 bases). V was cut by 6 bases and J by 1 base, with 10 bases left in between. CDR3 length: 13 residues. Germline V CDR1 and CDR2: MNHNS, SASEGT. For the CDR3, the DNA is TGTGCCAGCAGACAGGGCCCTTCCTACGAGCAGTACTTC. This gives the protein CASRQGPSYEQYF.

Judged by abundance, this clone is medium-sized (0.01 to 0.1%). The V call is TRBV6-1, the J call TRBJ2-1, with D unclear. Between the trimmed V and J ends, which lost 6 bases and 3 bases, there was a span of 12 bases. Germline lookup yields CDR1 MNHNS and CDR2 SASEGT. The CDR3 is 14 amino acids. The CDR3 here is CASSQDGDYNEQFF. DNA of the CDR3: TGTGCCAGCAGCCAGGACGGAGACTACAATGAGCAGTTCTTC.

The chain employs TRBV7-3 and TRBJ1-3; D is uncertain. The V gene lost 3 bases and the J gene lost 5 bases, with 8 bases spanning the gap. The length of the CDR3 is 13 residues. CDR1 is SGHTA, CDR2 FQGTGA, per germline. For the CDR3, the DNA is TGTGCCAGCAGCTTGGATTTCCGAAACACCATATATTTT. Protein: CASSLDFRNTIYF.

A few counts support this clone. The J gene is TRBJ2-1, the V gene TRBV6-1; 8 bases line up with TRBD2. Trimming cost V 4 bases and J 0 bases; bases outside gene matches: 2. CDR3 size: 15 residues. From germline, CDR1 is MNHNS and CDR2 SASEGT. CDR3 nucleotides: TGTGCCAGCAGTGTTGCGGGGGGCTCCTACAATGAGCAGTTCTTC. Protein sequence: CASSVAGGSYNEQFF.

This clone turned up a few times. The gene calls are TRBV6-1 and TRBJ2-6; TRBD1 is a possible D gene (6 bases). Between the trimmed V and J ends, which lost 6 bases and 0 bases, there was a span of 15 bases. This CDR3 region has 17 residues. Germline CDR1 and CDR2: MNHNS and SASEGT. CDR3 DNA: TGTGCCAGCAGCCCCGTGACAGGTGGCTCTGGGGCCAACGTCCTGACTTTC. Translated: CASSPVTGGSGANVLTF.

The chain employs TRBV24-1 and TRBJ2-2; a possible D gene is TRBD2 (5 bases). Trimming stripped 6 bases from V and 3 bases from J, with 16 bases between. There are 16 residues in the CDR3. Germline loops: CDR1 KGHDR, CDR2 SFDVKD. In DNA, the CDR3 is TGTGCCACCAGTCCTTCGGGGTTTGGGCACACCGGGGAGCTGTTTTTT. The encoded protein is CATSPSGFGHTGELFF.

This clone rates as medium-sized. The genes are TRBV25-1 and TRBJ2-5; 10 bases fit TRBD2. This CDR3 has 15 amino acids. V dropped 2 bases and J dropped 2; count of bases not matched to a gene: 2. The germline CDR1 and CDR2 sequences are MGHDK and SYGVNS. CDR3 in amino acids: CASSEPTSGQETQYF. Here the CDR3 DNA reads TGTGCCAGCAGTGAACCGACTAGCGGGCAAGAGACCCAGTACTTC.

This clone rates as large. The V call is TRBV4-2, the J call TRBJ1-5; tentatively, D is TRBD1 (6 bases). The germline gives CDR1 LGHNA, CDR2 YNFKEQ. The CDR3 runs 16 residues. Trimming took off 1 base at V and 0 bases at J, with 10 bases between the two ends. CDR3 in DNA: TGTGCCAGCAGCCAAGGGGGGCAGTATAGCAATCAGCCCCAGCATTTT. Protein sequence: CASSQGGQYSNQPQHF.

This clone was counted at least ten times. This chain's CDR3 is CASSLGLAGLITDTQYF. The CDR3 DNA reads as TGTGCCAGCAGCTTGGGGCTAGCGGGCCTAATCACAGATACGCAGTATTTT. The chain combines TRBV5-8 with TRBJ2-3, with 8 bases fitting TRBD2. The J segment lost 2 bases and the V segment lost 0 bases, leaving 8 bases of the junction unmatched. The V gene's germline CDR1 is SGHTS and CDR2 YDEGEE. The CDR3 spans 17 residues. Looking up the rest from reference TRBV5-8 and TRBJ2-3 gives the full variable domain: EAGVTQSPTHLIKTRGQQATLRCSPISGHTSVYWYQQALGLGLQFLLWYDEGEERNRGNFPPRFSGRQFPNYSSELNVNALELEDSALYLCASSLGLAGLITDTQYFGPGTRLTVL.

Regarding this clone: At one boundary the junction diverges from the germline segment, which might be a read error. This chain uses TRBV9 with TRBJ1-1; 7 bases match TRBD1. Per germline, CDR1 SGDLS and CDR2 YYNGEE. CDR3 length equals 17 residues. CDR3 residues: CAISASPRQGSFAEAFF. The CDR3, as DNA: TGTGCCATCAGCGCTAGCCCACGACAGGGCAGCTTCGCTGAAGCTTTCTTT.

The gene calls are TRBV5-1 and TRBJ2-7; maybe TRBD1 (6 bases). CDR3 length: 11 amino acids. Per germline, CDR1 SGHRS and CDR2 YFSETQ. V was cut by 3 bases and J by 8 bases, with 9 bases left in between. The CDR3 bases are TGCGCCAGCAGCTCACAGGGTAAGCAGTACTTC. Its translation: CASSSQGKQYF.